Shown below are 27 T cell receptor beta chains from a single sample sequenced in a study of cytomegalovirus exposure and HLA in healthy donors. The PCR used 60 Vbeta and 13 Jbeta primers. Method: immunoSEQ multiplex PCR; TCRdb's copy keeps in-frame clones and lacks some. The sample records 100,000 to 150,000 clones, roughly 80% being singletons. The source material was PBMCs. Receptors were obtained from a woman in her forties in good health and CMV-seronegative.

This clone is a singleton in its sample. The chain couples TRBV28 to TRBJ1-6, with D perhaps TRBD1 (5 bases). Germline CDR1 is MDHEN and CDR2 is SYDVKM. This CDR3 contains 15 residues. Deletions cut 4 bases from V and 2 bases from J, with 9 bases between. CDR3 bases: TGTGCCAGCAGTTCCGGGGGGACCTATAATTCACCCCTCCACTTT. Its protein product is CASSSGGTYNSPLHF.

The V call is TRBV11-2, the J call TRBJ2-1; TRBD2 matches at 9 bases. The CDR3 extends over 15 amino acids. The V segment lost 8 bases and the J segment 7 bases; nucleotides outside the gene matches: 12. CDR1 is SGHAT and CDR2 is FQNNGV in the germline V gene. In DNA, the CDR3 is TGTGCCAGCGCCTTTGGCGGGGGGGAAGTGAATGAGCAGTTCTTC. Its protein product is CASAFGGGEVNEQFF.

This clone showed up just a few times. This rearrangement joins TRBV27 to TRBJ2-3; the D gene is possibly TRBD2 (6 bases). The CDR3 length is 16 residues. Germline V CDR1 and CDR2: MNHEY, SMNVEV (reference sequence). Trimming removed 4 bases at V and 4 bases at J, with 18 bases between. The CDR3 DNA sequence: TGTGCCAGCAGTTCCCACTACGGGAGTCCGGCAGATACGCAGTATTTT. Protein: CASSSHYGSPADTQYF.

The chain has TRBV6-5 and TRBJ2-3, with 8 bases aligning to TRBD2. With V trimmed by 8 bases and J by 2 bases, 3 bases remained unmatched. Germline lookup yields CDR1 MNHEY and CDR2 SVGAGI. The CDR3 loop spans 13 amino acids. The CDR3 sequence: CASSGGITDTQYF. CDR3 DNA: TGTGCCAGCTCGGGGGGGATCACAGATACGCAGTATTTT.

V is TRBV5-6 and J is TRBJ1-2, with 9 positions matching TRBD1. J lost 8 bases, V lost 4 bases, and 12 bases had no gene match. Germline V gene lookup returns CDR1 SGHDT and CDR2 YYEEEE. The CDR3 has 15 amino acids. The CDR3 DNA sequence: TGTGCCAGCAGCGGGACAGGGTTCCGCTTAGGAGGCTACACCTTC. Its protein is CASSGTGFRLGGYTF.

This chain uses TRBV6-1 with TRBJ2-1; 12 positions match TRBD2. This CDR3 comprises 15 residues. V was pared by 6 bases and J by 10 bases, with 10 bases of the junction left unmatched. Germline V gives CDR1 MNHNS, CDR2 SASEGT. CDR3: CASRPLAGGPGEQFF. The CDR3 nucleotides read TGTGCCAGCAGACCACTAGCGGGGGGCCCGGGGGAGCAGTTCTTC.

The chain couples TRBV5-1 to TRBJ2-7; weak D call: TRBD1 (5 bases). The CDR3 covers 14 residues. The germline V gene encodes CDR1 SGHRS and CDR2 YFSETQ. V was clipped by 0 bases and J by 2 bases, with 9 bases between them. The CDR3 protein is CASSLDPDTYEQYF. The CDR3, as DNA: TGCGCCAGCAGCTTGGATCCGGACACCTACGAGCAGTACTTC.

This clone was picked up one time. The CDR3 DNA sequence: TGTGCCAGCAGTTCTCAGGGGTCCTACAATGAGCAGTTCTTC. This gives the protein CASSSQGSYNEQFF. The chain links TRBV6-5 to TRBJ2-1; maybe TRBD1 (6 bases). V lost 4 bases and J lost 1, with 8 bases in between. CDR3 length: 14 residues. Germline lookup yields CDR1 MNHEY and CDR2 SVGAGI.

The V call is TRBV7-2, the J call TRBJ2-7; TRBD1 agrees at 11 bases. V lost 5 bases to trimming and J lost 4 bases; unmatched junction nucleotides: 4. This CDR3 is 14 amino acids long. The germline CDR1 and CDR2 sequences are SGHTA and FQGNSA. CDR3 sequence reads: CASSQGQGVYEQYF. CDR3 nucleotides: TGTGCCAGCAGCCAGGGACAGGGGGTTTACGAGCAGTACTTC.

The rearrangement links TRBV7-9 to TRBJ2-1; unclear D gene. Trimming cost V 7 bases and J 5 bases, with 15 bases left between them. CDR3 length: 14 amino acids. Germline-derived CDR1 and CDR2 are SEHNR and FQNEAQ (reference sequence). The CDR3 loop reads CASTRVVTNNEQFF. In DNA form, the CDR3 reads TGTGCCAGCACCCGGGTCGTGACCAACAATGAGCAGTTCTTC.

This clone was detected only a few times. The gene calls are TRBV7-8 and TRBJ1-1, with D unresolved. This CDR3 has 13 residues. V was clipped by 5 bases and J by 4 bases, with 11 bases between them. Germline lookup yields CDR1 SGHVS and CDR2 FQNEAQ. DNA for the CDR3: TGTGCCAGCAGCCCGCGGGTGGGCACTGAAGCTTTCTTT. Its translation is CASSPRVGTEAFF.

This chain uses TRBV5-1 with TRBJ1-1; TRBD1 is a possible D gene (5 bases). V was cut by 4 bases and J by 4 bases, with 26 bases left in between. The germline V gene encodes CDR1 SGHRS and CDR2 YFSETQ. The length of the CDR3 is 18 residues. In DNA, the CDR3 is TGCGCCAGCAGCGCCCCCTCAGGAAGGGGCCTGATAAGCACTGAAGCTTTCTTT. As protein: CASSAPSGRGLISTEAFF.

This clone was seen a few times. This rearrangement joins TRBV11-1 to TRBJ2-7, with TRBD1 as a possible D gene (6 bases). Germline V gene sequence: CDR1 SGHAT, CDR2 FQDESV (reference sequence). Trimming removed 5 bases at V and 7 bases at J, with 18 bases between. The CDR3 covers 14 residues. CDR3 protein: CASSPRDRGIEQYF. DNA of the CDR3: TGTGCCAGCAGCCCCCGAGATAGGGGGATTGAGCAGTACTTC.

The V call is TRBV4-3, the J call TRBJ2-7; D not resolved. V gave up 0 bases and J gave up 9 bases, with 12 bases separating them. This CDR3 has 13 amino acids. Germline assignment: CDR1 LGHNA and CDR2 YSLEER. The CDR3 DNA is TGCGCCAGCAGCCAAGACCCCCCGGCGGCGCAGTACTTC. It specifies CASSQDPPAAQYF.

The J gene is TRBJ2-2, the V gene TRBV5-4; 7 positions agree with TRBD1. Germline CDR1 SGHNT, CDR2 YYREEE (reference sequence). The CDR3 length is 15 residues. Losses at the gene ends were 4 bases for V and 4 bases for J; bases not matched to a gene: 7. CDR3 protein: CASSVDTGATGELFF. CDR3 DNA sequence: TGTGCCAGCAGCGTAGACACAGGGGCCACCGGGGAGCTGTTTTTT.

The rearrangement uses TRBV7-9 and TRBJ2-2; 7 bases are a match to TRBD1. This CDR3 is 17 amino acids long. With V trimmed by 4 bases and J by 1 base, 9 bases remained unmatched. The V gene's germline CDR1 is SEHNR and CDR2 FQNEAQ (reference sequence). CDR3 bases: TGTGCCAGCAGCTCTTTTGGGCAGGGGGAGAACACCGGGGAGCTGTTTTTT. As protein: CASSSFGQGENTGELFF.

The chain uses TRBV14 and TRBJ2-1, with 10 bases matching TRBD2. In germline, CDR1 is SGHDN, CDR2 FVKESK. This CDR3 comprises 15 residues. V was pared by 3 bases and J by 3 bases, with 2 bases of the junction left unmatched. The CDR3 DNA sequence: TGTGCCAGCAGCCAGAGCGGGAGGGTCTACAATGAGCAGTTCTTC. This translates into CASSQSGRVYNEQFF.

The V and J genes are TRBV5-1 and TRBJ2-1; 8 bases fit TRBD2. The CDR3 loop spans 12 amino acids. Germline V gene sequence: CDR1 SGHRS, CDR2 YFSETQ. The J segment lost 10 bases and the V segment lost 4 bases, leaving 4 bases of the junction unmatched. CDR3 protein: CASSPGGPEQFF. In DNA form, the CDR3 reads TGCGCCAGCAGCCCGGGGGGGCCCGAGCAGTTCTTC.

The V call is TRBV4-3, the J call TRBJ2-3, with a weak D call TRBD2 (5 bases). V was shortened by 0 bases and J by 5 bases, with 9 bases between the two germline ends. The CDR3 length is 14 residues. From germline, CDR1 is LGHNA and CDR2 YSLEER. CDR3 sequence (DNA): TGCGCCAGCAGCCAAGAGGACTTTTTAGATACGCAGTATTTT. This translates into CASSQEDFLDTQYF.

The chain carries TRBV2 and TRBJ2-2; no clear D gene. The ends were cut back, 4 bases at V and 1 base at J, with 10 bases in the middle. Germline V gives CDR1 SNHLY, CDR2 FYNNEI. This CDR3 is built from 15 residues. CDR3 coding DNA: TGTGCCAGCAGTGGGCCTAGTCTGAACACCGGGGAGCTGTTTTTT. This translates into CASSGPSLNTGELFF.

The chain carries TRBV5-1 and TRBJ2-2, with TRBD1 matching 7 bases. CDR1 and CDR2 (germline): SGHRS, YFSETQ. With V trimmed by 0 bases and J by 2 bases, 1 base remained unmatched. The CDR3 is 15 residues long. The CDR3 is CASSLEGANTGELFF. The CDR3 region has the DNA TGCGCCAGCAGCTTGGAGGGGGCAAACACCGGGGAGCTGTTTTTT.

The chain carries TRBV4-2 and TRBJ1-1; D not resolved. There are 14 residues in the CDR3. Trimming cost V 1 base and J 3 bases, with 9 bases left between them. Per the germline V gene, CDR1 is LGHNA and CDR2 is YNFKEQ. The CDR3 DNA sequence: TGTGCCAGCAGCCAAGTAGGGAGGGACACTGAAGCTTTCTTT. It codes for CASSQVGRDTEAFF.

The CDR3, as DNA: TGTGCCAGCAGTTTTGTGGGAGGCCGGGCGGAAAACATTCAGTACTTC. Its translation: CASSFVGGRAENIQYF. This chain joins TRBV28 and TRBJ2-4, with D tentatively TRBD2 (6 bases). CDR3 length: 16 residues. Germline V gene sequence: CDR1 MDHEN, CDR2 SYDVKM. Trimming took off 3 bases at V and 5 bases at J, with 17 bases between the two ends.

For the CDR3, the DNA is TGTGCCAGCAGCCAAGGCCCCCGCGGGACTGAAGCTTTCTTT. Amino acid sequence: CASSQGPRGTEAFF. The chain has TRBV14 and TRBJ1-1; D gene ambiguous. The CDR3 has 14 residues. Germline V CDR1 and CDR2: SGHDN, FVKESK. V was pared by 1 base and J by 5 bases, with 11 bases between.

This clone was found once. This chain links TRBV7-9 with TRBJ2-7, with 13 positions matching TRBD2. V trimming: 4 bases; J trimming: 0 bases; junction bases outside the gene matches: 9. The CDR3 runs to 18 residues. Germline CDR1 and CDR2: SEHNR and FQNEAQ (reference sequence). CDR3 DNA sequence: TGTGCCAGCAGCTCCTCAAGGACTAGCGGGAGCACCTCCTACGAGCAGTACTTC. Amino acid sequence: CASSSSRTSGSTSYEQYF.

The chain combines TRBV7-2 with TRBJ2-5; possible D gene TRBD2, 5 bases. Germline lookup yields CDR1 SGHTA and CDR2 FQGNSA. This CDR3 contains 14 residues. Trimming took off 1 base at V and 4 bases at J, with 10 bases between the two ends. DNA for the CDR3: TGTGCCAGCAGCTTAGGGGGAGTGATAGAGACCCAGTACTTC. Translating it yields CASSLGGVIETQYF.

In DNA, the CDR3 is TGCGCCAGCAGCCAAGAGTGGACAGTGATATACGAGCAGTACTTC. This translates into CASSQEWTVIYEQYF. The V call is TRBV4-1, the J call TRBJ2-7, with a possible D match to TRBD1 (6 bases). V was cut by 0 bases and J by 4 bases, with 13 bases left in between. The CDR3 runs 15 residues. Germline assignment: CDR1 MGHRA and CDR2 YSYEKL.